This T cell receptor beta chain was profiled in a study of blood T cell repertoires in COVID-19. Profiling relied on immunoSEQ multiplex PCR, and the TCRdb table lists in-frame clones only, not all of them. The data show about 100,000 clones, 80% to 90% seen once. The receptor was isolated from a human donor in a cohort sampled during active COVID-19. The specimen sequenced was peripheral blood.

In nucleotides, the CDR3 is TGTGCCTCCCGGCGGGACAGGGTAGGGAAGGAGCAGTTCTTC. Protein: CASRRDRVGKEQFF. The gene calls are TRBV6-5 and TRBJ2-1; 9 bases map to TRBD1. The CDR3 totals 14 residues. CDR1 and CDR2 (germline): MNHEY, SVGAGI. J lost 10 bases, V lost 11 bases, and 15 bases had no gene match.